The clone carrying this TCR beta chain was recorded many times. Its antigen is as yet unknown. CDR1 is SGHDT, CDR2 YYEEEE, per germline. The CDR3 runs 12 residues. V lost 1 base and J lost 10, with 9 bases in between. This record belongs to a study of spatial heterogeneity in lung cancer. TCR cDNA molecules were tagged individually, and each one carried a unique molecular identifier. TCRdb passed the 5' RACE reads through MiXCR, listing each CDR3 protein once. This sample has over 8,500 distinct CDR3 sequences, with around an eighth found just once. Time point defined: sample taken at primary tumor resection. Extraction of whole RNA from tumor, nontumor lung or frozen PBMC preceded unsorted sequencing. Study conclusions and caveats: Tumor mutation counts were tracked by expanded intratumoral alpha and beta TCR counts.

The rearrangement joins TRBV5-6 to TRBJ2-4; a weak D match, TRBD1 (6 bases). The material was lung tumor tissue, obtained at surgery. The sequence was collected from a male donor with early-stage non-small cell lung cancer. The CDR3 region has the DNA TGTGCCAGCAGCTTGACAGGGCAGATTCAGTACTTC. Encoded protein: CASSLTGQIQYF.